This T cell receptor (beta chain) was profiled in a study of T cell responses to AZD1222 COVID-19 vaccine. The wider study: Second doses that came at about 4 or about 12 weeks were put together.

The table came from immunoSEQ multiplex PCR; TCRdb's copy has only in-frame clones and leaves some out. Of over 100,000 clones in the sample, 90% were seen once. V lost 3 bases to trimming and J lost 2 bases, with 7 bases between them. The CDR3 extends over 13 amino acids. CDR1 SEHNR and CDR2 FQNEAQ come from the germline V gene (reference sequence). Remarks on this clone: Its antigen is not identified.

The study's findings and limits: An increase in Spike-specific TCR breadth and depth was observed after two AZD1222 doses.

The receptor's source is an adult in good health. The sample consisted of peripheral blood, taken on day 0 of AZD1222 vaccination. The rearrangement joins TRBV7-9 to TRBJ1-2, with D unclear. CDR3 DNA sequence: TGTGCCAGCAGCTTTGGAGAGAACTATGGCTACACCTTC. It is translated as CASSFGENYGYTF.